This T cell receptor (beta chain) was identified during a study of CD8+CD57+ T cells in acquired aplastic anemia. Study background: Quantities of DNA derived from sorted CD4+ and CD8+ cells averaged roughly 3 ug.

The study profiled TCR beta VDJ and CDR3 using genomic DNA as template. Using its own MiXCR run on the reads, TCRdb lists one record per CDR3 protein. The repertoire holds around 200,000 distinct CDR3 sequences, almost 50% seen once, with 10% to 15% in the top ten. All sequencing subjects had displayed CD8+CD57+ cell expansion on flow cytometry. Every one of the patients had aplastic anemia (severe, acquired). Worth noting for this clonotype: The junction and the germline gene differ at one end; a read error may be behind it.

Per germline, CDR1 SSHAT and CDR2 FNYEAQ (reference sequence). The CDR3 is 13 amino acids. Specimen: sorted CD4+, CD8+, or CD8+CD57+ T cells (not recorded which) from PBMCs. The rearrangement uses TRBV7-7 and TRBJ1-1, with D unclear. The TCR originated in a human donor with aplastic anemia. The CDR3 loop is CASSLGMATEAFF. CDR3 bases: TGTGCTAGCAGCTTAGGGATGGCCACTGAAGCTTTCTTT. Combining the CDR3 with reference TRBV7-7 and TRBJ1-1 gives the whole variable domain GAGVSQSPRYKVTKRGQDVTLRCDPISSHATLYWYQQALGQGPEFLTYFNYEAQPDKSGLPSDRFSAERPEGSISTLTIQRTEQRDSAMYRCASSLGMATEAFFGQGTRLTVV.